This T cell receptor (beta chain) was recovered during a study of T cell responses to AZD1222 COVID-19 vaccine. TCRdb's copy holds only in-frame clones and misses some; the assay was immunoSEQ multiplex PCR. The sample contains around 150,000 clones, 92% of which appear only once. V was shortened by 6 bases and J by 3 bases, with 11 bases between the two germline ends. The germline gives CDR1 SGHNT, CDR2 YENEEA. CDR3 length: 13 residues. The origin of this receptor is an adult in good health. The V and J genes are TRBV11-3 and TRBJ1-1; D unclear. Sequences were derived from peripheral blood, sampled on day 0 of MenACWY control vaccination. CDR3 sequence (DNA): TGTGCCAGCAGGCCTGACTGGTACACTGAAGCTTTCTTT. This translates into CASRPDWYTEAFF. The whole variable domain, remainder taken from reference TRBV11-3 and TRBJ1-1, is EAGVVQSPRYKIIEKKQPVAFWCNPISGHNTLYWYLQNLGQGPELLIRYENEEAVDDSQLPKDRFSAERLKGVDSTLKIQPAELGDSAVYLCASRPDWYTEAFFGQGTRLTVV.